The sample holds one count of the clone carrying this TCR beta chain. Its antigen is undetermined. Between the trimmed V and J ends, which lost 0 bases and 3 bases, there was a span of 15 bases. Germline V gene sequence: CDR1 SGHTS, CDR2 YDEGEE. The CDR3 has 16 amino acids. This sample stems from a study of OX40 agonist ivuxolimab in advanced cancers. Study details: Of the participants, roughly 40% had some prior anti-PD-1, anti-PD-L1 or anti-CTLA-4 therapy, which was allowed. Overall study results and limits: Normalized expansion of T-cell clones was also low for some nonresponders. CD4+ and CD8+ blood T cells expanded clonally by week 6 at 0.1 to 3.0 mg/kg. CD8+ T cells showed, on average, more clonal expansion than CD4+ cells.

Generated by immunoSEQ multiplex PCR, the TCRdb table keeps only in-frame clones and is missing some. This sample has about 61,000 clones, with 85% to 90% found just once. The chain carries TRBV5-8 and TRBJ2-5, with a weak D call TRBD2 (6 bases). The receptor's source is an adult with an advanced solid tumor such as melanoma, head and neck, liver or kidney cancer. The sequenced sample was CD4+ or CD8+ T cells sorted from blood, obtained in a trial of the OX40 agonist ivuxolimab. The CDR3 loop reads CASSLGSTSFKETQYF. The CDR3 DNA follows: TGTGCCAGCAGCTTGGGGTCGACTAGTTTCAAAGAGACCCAGTACTTC.